A selection of T cell receptor beta chains follows, all from one sample in a study of T cells expressing NK-cell markers. Using the 5' RACE reads, TCRdb records one entry per CDR3 protein without DNA. This sample's table reports approximately 22,000 distinct CDR3 sequences. The sample comprised blood T cells: a sorted CD56 or NKG2C T cell subset, CD4+ or CD8+ T cells, or bulk PBMC T cells (not recorded which). The receptors were gathered from a man aged 18 to 69 in good health. CDR3s include the opening cysteine and the closing phenylalanine or tryptophan. Each record gives: V gene, J gene, CDR3 protein.

>TRBV29-1|TRBJ1-5
CSVSGGGNQPQHF
>TRBV7-3|TRBJ2-1
CASSDRGGLNEQFF
>TRBV28|TRBJ2-1
CASSLITGGQGLWREQFF
>TRBV7-2|TRBJ1-1
CASGSIVNTEAFF
>TRBV6-2/TRBV6-3|TRBJ2-1
CASSYSTDYNEQFF
>TRBV7-9|TRBJ2-1
CASSLSVTGGYEQFF
>TRBV11-2|TRBJ2-7
CASSLGRSSWTGVSYEQYF
>TRBV7-9|TRBJ1-1
CASSFRTGVGNTEAFF
>TRBV28|TRBJ2-7
CASSPQGNSYEQYF
>TRBV29-1|TRBJ2-7
CSVEDRRTSSYEQYF
>TRBV6-5|TRBJ2-5
CASSYLGVEWETQYF
>TRBV3-1|TRBJ1-6
CASSQGTPLSHSPLHF
>TRBV28|TRBJ2-3
CASSFSGRDTQYF
>TRBV28|TRBJ2-3
CASSSSLSVTDTQYF
>TRBV5-1|TRBJ2-1
CASSFEDGQDEQFF
>TRBV4-3|TRBJ2-7
CASSQDPVSSYEQYF
>TRBV9|TRBJ2-1
CASSTDNEQFF
>TRBV5-1|TRBJ2-1
CASSSTAESYNEQFF
>TRBV11-2|TRBJ2-7
CASSSRTGVSSYEQYF
>TRBV7-9|TRBJ1-2
CAGESTQKYGYTF
>TRBV9|TRBJ2-7
CASSAGQASYEQYF
>TRBV6-2/TRBV6-3|TRBJ2-7
CASSRRQAYYEQYF
>TRBV2|TRBJ2-5
CASSGVRSSETQYF
>TRBV5-4|TRBJ2-5
CASSLEATRWETQYF
>TRBV6-5|TRBJ2-3
CASSYSIPSGQSTDTQYF
>TRBV20-1|TRBJ2-3
CSARTSGSTLDTQYF
>TRBV20-1|TRBJ2-1
CSASRTSFGSEQFF
>TRBV9|TRBJ1-6
CASSFRDGNNSPLHF